This T cell receptor (beta chain) was obtained from a study of cytomegalovirus exposure and HLA in healthy donors. Amplification used 60 Vbeta primers and 13 Jbeta primers. Assay: immunoSEQ multiplex PCR; the TCRdb copy retains only in-frame clones and omits some. The data contain some 110,000 clones, over 60% of them singletons. Per germline, CDR1 SGHTA and CDR2 FQGNSA. V lost 5 bases and J 4 bases, leaving 11 bases between the germline ends. CDR3 size: 13 residues. This chain joins TRBV7-2 and TRBJ1-2, with D uncertain. The TCR comes from a woman in her forties in good health and CMV-seropositive. The source material was PBMCs. This chain's CDR3 is CASSPRASYGYTF. CDR3 DNA sequence: TGTGCCAGCAGCCCTAGAGCCAGCTATGGCTACACCTTC.